These 18 T cell receptor beta chains share one sample of origin, sequenced in a study of monozygotic twins with inflammatory bowel disease. TCRdb reanalyzed the 5' RACE reads, giving one entry per CDR3 protein sequence and no DNA. The table for this sample gives approximately 400,000 distinct CDR3 sequences. The sequencing sample was made of blood. All receptors derive from a human donor with ulcerative colitis or Crohn's disease, or a healthy co-twin of an affected twin (not recorded which).

CDR3 region: CASSQARQPYEQYF. This sequence joins TRBV4-2 and TRBJ2-7. Germline loops: CDR1 LGHNA, CDR2 YNFKEQ. CDR3 length equals 14 residues.

The chain links TRBV27 to TRBJ1-6; the D gene TCRdb calls, TRBD1, cannot be checked with no DNA. CDR1 and CDR2 (germline): MNHEY, SMNVEV (reference sequence). The CDR3 length is 15 residues. The CDR3 sequence is CASTKTGGTNSPLHF.

The V and J genes are TRBV4-1 and TRBJ2-7; TCRdb indicates TRBD1, and absent DNA this call remains unverified. Germline V gene data show CDR1 as MGHRA and CDR2 as YSYEKL. The CDR3 runs 16 residues. The CDR3 sequence: CASSQDWGRGRYEQYF.

V is TRBV20-1 and J is TRBJ1-5; TCRdb picks TRBD1, but there is no DNA to check that call. The CDR3 is 14 amino acids. Per the germline V gene, CDR1 is DFQATT and CDR2 is SNEGSKA (reference sequence). The CDR3 is CSAPSGAQNQPQHF.

The V gene is TRBV7-9, the J gene TRBJ2-2; TCRdb designates TRBD2, a call that cannot be tested without DNA. Germline CDR1 is SEHNR and CDR2 is FQNEAQ (reference sequence). CDR3 size: 12 residues. This chain's CDR3 is CASSLGGPWLFF. The full variable domain, its missing parts supplied by reference TRBV7-9 and TRBJ2-2, is DTGVSQNPRHKITKRGQNVTFRCDPISEHNRLYWYRQTLGQGPEFLTYFQNEAQLEKSRLLSDRFSAERPKGSFSTLEIQRTEQGDSAMYLCASSLGGPWLFFGEGSRLTVL.

The chain links TRBV20-1 to TRBJ2-7; TCRdb picks TRBD1, but there is no DNA to check that call. Germline V gene lookup returns CDR1 DFQATT and CDR2 SNEGSKA (reference sequence). This CDR3 is 13 amino acids long. The CDR3: CSAPDRRGSEQYF.

The CDR3 protein is CASSPSTVPVYEQYF. This chain links TRBV3-1 with TRBJ2-7; absent DNA, TCRdb's TRBD1 call cannot be checked. The length of the CDR3 is 15 residues. Germline values: CDR1 LGHDT, CDR2 YNNKEL (reference sequence).

The V gene is TRBV5-1, the J gene TRBJ1-2; TCRdb's D call, TRBD1, is unchecked because there is no DNA. The V gene's germline CDR1 is SGHRS and CDR2 YFSETQ. This CDR3 contains 13 residues. CDR3 in amino acids: CASSLTGGPGYTF. Full variable domain (outside the CDR3, taken from reference TRBV5-1 and TRBJ1-2): KAGVTQTPRYLIKTRGQQVTLSCSPISGHRSVSWYQQTPGQGLQFLFEYFSETQRNKGNFPGRFSGRQFSNSRSEMNVSTLELGDSALYLCASSLTGGPGYTFGSGTRLTVV.

V gene TRBV7-2 combines with J gene TRBJ2-7. The CDR3 is 15 amino acids. Germline assignment: CDR1 SGHTA and CDR2 FQGNSA. The CDR3 loop reads CASSLYGVKSYEQYF.

The V and J genes are TRBV7-3 and TRBJ2-1; without DNA, the TCRdb call of TRBD1 cannot be checked. The CDR3 consists of 17 residues. Germline V gene lookup returns CDR1 SGHTA and CDR2 FQGTGA. The CDR3 sequence is CASSPGVGRGSYNEQFF.

The rearrangement uses TRBV4-2 and TRBJ2-5; there is no DNA to check the TCRdb D call of TRBD2. The CDR3 covers 17 residues. Germline V gene data show CDR1 as LGHNA and CDR2 as YNFKEQ. CDR3 in amino acids: CASSLTGGTRFPETQYF.

The chain carries TRBV6-5 and TRBJ1-2; TCRdb's D call of TRBD1 is untestable without DNA. Germline V CDR1 and CDR2: MNHEY, SVGAGI. CDR3 length equals 14 residues. The CDR3 loop is CASSYGDGIYGYTF.

The chain uses TRBV4-1 and TRBJ1-5. Germline V gene lookup returns CDR1 MGHRA and CDR2 YSYEKL. The CDR3 loop spans 17 amino acids. The CDR3 is CASSQEGRSGSGQPQHF.

The V call is TRBV7-2, the J call TRBJ1-1. This CDR3 contains 15 residues. Per the germline V gene, CDR1 is SGHTA and CDR2 is FQGNSA. The CDR3 loop reads CASSLVGIGNTEAFF.

The chain carries TRBV5-5 and TRBJ2-5; TCRdb's D gene call, TRBD2, goes unchecked for lack of DNA. The CDR3 sequence is 17 residues long. The germline V gene encodes CDR1 SGHKS and CDR2 YYEKEE (reference sequence). Here the CDR3 reads CASSHHLTGPPRETQYF.

The chain links TRBV5-6 to TRBJ2-1; absent DNA, TCRdb's TRBD1 call cannot be checked. Germline CDR1 is SGHDT and CDR2 is YYEEEE. CDR3 size: 13 residues. CDR3 in amino acids: CASSIDRGHEQFF.

This rearrangement joins TRBV20-1 to TRBJ2-7; there is no DNA to check the TCRdb D call of TRBD1. The CDR3 is 14 residues long. The V gene's germline CDR1 is DFQATT and CDR2 SNEGSKA (reference sequence). CDR3 amino acids: CSAPIGQGGYEQYF.

CDR3 protein: CASSGAAGQGGNGYTF. The V gene is TRBV4-1, the J gene TRBJ1-2; TCRdb's assignment of TRBD1 cannot be checked, as there is no DNA. The CDR3 consists of 16 residues. Germline V CDR1 and CDR2: MGHRA, YSYEKL.